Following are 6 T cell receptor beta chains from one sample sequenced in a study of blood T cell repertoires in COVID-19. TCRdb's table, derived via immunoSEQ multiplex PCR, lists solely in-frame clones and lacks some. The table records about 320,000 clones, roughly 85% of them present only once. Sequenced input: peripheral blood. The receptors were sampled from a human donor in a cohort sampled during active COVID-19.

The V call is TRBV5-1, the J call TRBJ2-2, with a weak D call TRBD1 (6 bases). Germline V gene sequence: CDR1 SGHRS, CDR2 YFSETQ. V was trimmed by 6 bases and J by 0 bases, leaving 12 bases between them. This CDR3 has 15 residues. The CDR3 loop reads CASTMGHSNTGELFF. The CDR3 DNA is TGCGCCAGCACCATGGGACACTCGAACACCGGGGAGCTGTTTTTT.

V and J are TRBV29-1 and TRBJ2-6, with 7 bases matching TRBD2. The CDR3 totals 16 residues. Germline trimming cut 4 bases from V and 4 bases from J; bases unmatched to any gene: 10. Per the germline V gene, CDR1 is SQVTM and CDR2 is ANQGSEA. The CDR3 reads CSVAGLPPRGANVLTF. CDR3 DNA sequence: TGCAGCGTTGCGGGACTACCACCCAGGGGGGCCAACGTCCTGACTTTC.

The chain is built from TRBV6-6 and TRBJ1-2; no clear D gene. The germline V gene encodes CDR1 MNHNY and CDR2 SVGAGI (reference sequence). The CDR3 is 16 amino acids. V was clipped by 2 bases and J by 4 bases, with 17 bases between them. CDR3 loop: CASSYAGTLDAYGYTF. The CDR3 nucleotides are TGTGCCAGCAGTTACGCCGGCACTCTAGACGCCTATGGCTACACCTTC.

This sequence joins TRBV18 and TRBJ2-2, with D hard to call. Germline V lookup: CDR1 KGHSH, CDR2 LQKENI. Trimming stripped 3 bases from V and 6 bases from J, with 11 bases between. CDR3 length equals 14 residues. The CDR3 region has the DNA TGTGCCAGCTCACCTCTCCAGGTTTCCGGGGAGCTGTTTTTT. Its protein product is CASSPLQVSGELFF.

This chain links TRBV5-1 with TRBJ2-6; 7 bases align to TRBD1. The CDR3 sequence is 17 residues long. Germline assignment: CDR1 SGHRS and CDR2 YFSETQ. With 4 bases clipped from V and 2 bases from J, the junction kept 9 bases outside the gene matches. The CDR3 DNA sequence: TGCGCCAGCAGCCTGAGACAGGGAACAACTGGGGCCAACGTCCTGACTTTC. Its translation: CASSLRQGTTGANVLTF.

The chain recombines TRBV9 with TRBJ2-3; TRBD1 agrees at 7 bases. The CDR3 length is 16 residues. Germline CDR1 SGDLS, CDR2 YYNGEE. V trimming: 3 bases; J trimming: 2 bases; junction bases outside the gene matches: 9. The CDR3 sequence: CASSAPPGTVTDTQYF. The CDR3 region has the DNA TGTGCCAGCAGCGCTCCCCCCGGGACAGTCACAGATACGCAGTATTTT.